The text below deals with one T cell receptor (beta chain). No antigen is known for it. No qualities accompany the bases; no much larger clone lies one base away. The cohort was made up of roughly 670 healthy bone marrow donors. At the time of sampling, every cohort member was nominally healthy, though immune exposures that went unrecorded were likely present. The donor was CMV seropositive and was included in the group of 300 or so seropositive cohort members. Each donor provided a peripheral blood sample, and peripheral blood mononuclear cells were used for TCR beta sequencing. The Qiagen DNeasy Blood Extraction Kit was used to extract genomic DNA from the blood cell samples. This record belongs to a study of cytomegalovirus exposure and HLA in healthy donors (dated by TCRdb to the late 2010s). In the study overall: According to an earlier analysis of a few hundred of the donors, roughly 180 million T cells yielded roughly 110 million unique TCR beta sequences and about 300 Gb of sequence data. An early release that covered fewer than 800 HLA-typed donors contained about 300 gigabases of sequencing data and around 80 million unique TCR sequences. Among the roughly 430 genotyped donors, more than 70% belonged to the genetic ancestry cluster associated with self-reported Caucasian donors. The aim of the study was to test whether cataloging public T cell receptors could identify signatures of past pathogen exposure. The study used immunosequencing to profile the T cell repertoires of under 700 subjects and linked those repertoires to cytomegalovirus serostatus. A separate validation cohort of 100 to 150 different subjects was used in addition to the approximately 700-subject first cohort. To predict cytomegalovirus infection status, the study brought together high-throughput TCR immunosequencing, statistical association of individual TCRs with disease status, and machine learning. A later analysis re-analyzed previously published TCR beta repertoires from 500 to 700 donors and added high-resolution HLA genotyping to study TCR occurrence patterns. Rather than drawing on any new phenotypic data, the later analysis identified candidate immune exposures from TCR beta sequences and the way those sequences occurred across donors. To decide whether each TCR beta V gene segment behaved as functional or pseudogenic, an earlier analysis of several hundred of the donors relied on high-throughput TCR beta sequencing. Donor age, sex, ethnicity and CMV serostatus were compiled alongside the repertoire data. A later genetic analysis took genome-wide SNP genotypes for about three fifths of the roughly 700 donors and used that subset as a discovery cohort. All discovery cohort repertoires had been generated using a single sequencing platform. HLA typing included class I and class II loci at four-digit resolution. The number of typed donors differed by locus: roughly 629-640 for A, B, C, DRB1 and DQB1; 500 to 550 for DQA1; over 600 for DPA1; and approximately 450 for DPB1. About five DR-DQ haplotypes were handled as single units for association and clustering because linkage in the cohort was strong. Among around 400 genotyped donors of the cohort, an average of about 240,000 unique TCR beta nucleotide sequences was sequenced per donor, of which about 19% were non-productive. The study at large found these results: Most CMV-associated TCR beta chains appeared to be HLA-restricted in a later analysis, and the HLA associations seemed to be driven largely by CMV exposure. The sequencing pipeline was judged likely to have produced a cluster of highly shared sequence variants as a technical artifact. V-gene and J-gene trimming of TCR beta chains was associated with a missense DCLRE1C variant in a later genetic analysis, and the association was replicated in an independent cohort. In the study, 150 to 200 TCR beta chains were listed as associated with cytomegalovirus. The earlier analysis of nearly 600 of the donors excluded fewer than 20 rarely observed V segments, including chromosome 9 orphons, because counts were too low. In an earlier analysis of around 500 of the donors, most TCR beta V segments appeared in productive rearrangements about 90% or about 30% of the time, broadly matching IMGT annotations. Correlated functional status among segregating V segments might be attributable to linkage disequilibrium, but an unknown experimental factor could not be ruled out. The classifier was reported to diagnose cytomegalovirus status with high specificity and sensitivity in both the original cohort and the validation cohort. In a later analysis, several top co-occurrence clusters were reported to appear linked to parvovirus B19, influenza, CMV and Epstein-Barr virus. At a false discovery rate of 0.05, a later analysis linked around 17,000 TCR beta sequences to specific HLA alleles. Three of the identified cytomegalovirus-associated TCR beta chains were confirmed in vitro to be specific for cytomegalovirus antigens. According to the authors, the approach could potentially be generalized to other disease states and immunological phenotypes. When HLA alleles, especially DR and DQ, strongly co-occurred, attributing TCR associations to individual alleles was difficult. For the cohort, immune exposure information was limited to CMV serostatus. A later analysis found that HLA-associated TCR beta chains were more clonally expanded and had lower generation probabilities than equally common non-associated chains. A further reported finding was that TCR beta sequences accurately predicted the HLA-A and HLA-B alleles for most subjects in the first cohort. Because the 87-base-pair reads could not distinguish some IMGT-functional V segments, including TRBV6-2 and TRBV6-3, those segments were excluded. Sequencing depth was assumed to be roughly uniform across donors in the presence/absence analyses, though that assumption may not hold. In a later analysis, the rate of TCR association differed among HLA loci, with DRB1 alleles having the most associated TCRs and HLA-C alleles having the fewest. Compared with the roughly 720-donor mean, donors in an Asian-associated ancestry cluster had fewer N-insertions in productive TCRs, according to a later genetic analysis. Because HLA typing was missing for some donors at each locus, association tests included only the typed subset. Most TCR sequences were seen in very few donors, while some public TCRs were found in many individuals. The cohort was sequenced for TCR beta chains only, and without alpha or paired-chain data the features that could be detected were limited.

To prepare the library, the immunoSEQ multiplex PCR assay was applied. A mixture of 60 forward primers for TCR Vbeta segments and 13 reverse primers for TCR Jbeta segments was used in the multiplex PCR. The CDR3 region of rearranged TCR beta genes was amplified from genomic DNA by a multiplex PCR assay. The amplified TCR beta libraries were sequenced on the Illumina HiSeq System as 87-base-pair reads. Per the authors' processing: In a later analysis, some 80 million unique TCR beta chains were counted across the approximately 670 repertoires, and roughly 11 million of these chains were shared by at least two donors. Raw reads were error-corrected and collapsed into unique sequences by a nearest-neighbor algorithm in which closely related sequences were merged to remove PCR and sequencing errors. CDR3 sequences were aligned to IMGT reference sequences to assign V, D and J gene segments. Each retained sequence needed at least a six-nucleotide match to both a V gene segment and a J gene segment. Rearrangements were called productive when the CDR3 lacked stop codons and stayed in frame with V and J; all others were non-productive. CDR3 was defined by IMGT convention, running from the second conserved V-encoded cysteine to the conserved J-encoded phenylalanine. Sequences without an unambiguous match to a single V gene segment were excluded from the earlier analysis of 587 of the donors. An earlier analysis of approximately 590 of the donors called V segments functional above 56.7% productive rearrangements and segregating when the between-donor standard deviation exceeded 5%. A statistical classification framework was built to diagnose cytomegalovirus status from the catalog of TCR beta chain sequences. A later analysis assigned V and J genes by comparing TCR nucleotide sequences with IMGT/GENE-DB human TR gene sequences. In a later analysis, CDR3 sequences and most-parsimonious VDJ recombination scenarios were assigned using the TCRdist pipeline. In a later analysis, every TCR beta chain was defined by the combination of its CDR3 amino acid sequence and its V-gene family, and reads without a unique V-gene family were dropped. A later analysis removed roughly 590 highly shared, low-generation-probability nucleotide sequences to deal with suspected cross-contamination and a sequencing artifact. In a later analysis, a clonal expansion index for each public chain was calculated from normalized within-repertoire ranks of inferred template counts. In a later analysis, generation probabilities were computed with a VDJ recombination model fitted to out-of-frame rearrangements, and the resulting probabilities were checked against IGoR. In a later analysis, TCR-TCR, TCR-HLA and TCR-CMV co-occurrence was scored with hypergeometric tests, and a repertoire-size bias correction was applied to TCR pairs. A later analysis estimated false discovery rates by permuting HLA or CMV assignments 20 times. In a later analysis, co-occurring TCRs were grouped using DBSCAN, with TCRdist sequence similarity added in when clustering inside HLA-allele-positive subsets. Repertoires with fewer than 30,000 or more than 120,000 public chains were left out of co-occurrence clustering, as were four to six repertoires with anomalous nucleotide sharing. TCRdb retrieved this table from immuneACCESS and kept in-frame rearrangements only. Not all clones are present; in checked studies, unresolved V genes account for under half, and no reason is known for the remainder. The V and J calls and clone size were taken over from that table, and D and trimming were inferred from the DNA. The table for this sample lists approximately 73,000 clones; around three quarters of them were counted only once. Jointly, the top ten make up under 25% of the sample.

Reading the germline V gene (reference sequence) gives CDR1 GTSNPN and CDR2 SVGIG. V and J are trimmed by 2 bases and 1 base, and the gene matches miss 10 bases of the junction. The CDR3 covers 16 residues, taking in both the cysteine and the phenylalanine. CDR3 DNA is the only sequence kept; it has 48 bases, read in frame from the first base. This sequence originates from a woman between 40 and 55 years old in good health and CMV-seropositive. In this chain, TRBV30 is recombined with TRBJ2-5; 7 bases in between match TRBD2. Specimen: PBMCs. CDR3 region: CAWSLWGGVSQETQYF. At the DNA level, the sequence is TGTGCCTGGAGTCTTTGGGGGGGGGTCAGCCAAGAGACCCAGTACTTC.